These 21 T cell receptor beta chains originate from one sample sequenced in a study of cytomegalovirus exposure and HLA in healthy donors. The study ran its PCR with 60 Vbeta and 13 Jbeta primers. Measured with immunoSEQ multiplex PCR; TCRdb has only the in-frame clones, and not every one. The top ten clones hold about 2.4% of a sample with roughly 130,000 clones, about three quarters of them seen once. The sequenced sample was PBMCs. Every receptor here comes from a woman in her fifties or sixties in good health and CMV-seropositive.

This clone has just one count. The chain combines TRBV5-1 with TRBJ1-1; 8 positions match TRBD1. Germline V gene lookup returns CDR1 SGHRS and CDR2 YFSETQ. The CDR3 spans 13 residues. The trim removed 3 bases at V and 11 bases at J, leaving 9 bases unmatched. The CDR3 reads CASSSMDREGAFF. CDR3 in DNA: TGCGCCAGCAGCTCCATGGACAGGGAGGGCGCTTTCTTT.

This sequence joins TRBV6-1 and TRBJ2-6, with TRBD1 identical over 7 bases. Germline V lookup: CDR1 MNHNS, CDR2 SASEGT. V lost 6 bases to trimming and J lost 2 bases; unmatched junction nucleotides: 4. This CDR3 comprises 15 residues. CDR3 in amino acids: CASRGDRAGANVLTF. The CDR3 DNA sequence: TGTGCCAGCAGAGGCGACAGGGCTGGGGCCAACGTCCTGACTTTC.

This clone was observed once. The V gene is TRBV6-6, the J gene TRBJ1-3, with no clear D. Between the trimmed V and J ends, which lost 6 bases and 0 bases, there was a span of 6 bases. From germline, CDR1 is MNHNY and CDR2 SVGAGI (reference sequence). This CDR3 comprises 13 residues. The CDR3, as DNA: TGTGCCAGCAGCCCTAGCTCTGGAAACACCATATATTTT. As protein: CASSPSSGNTIYF.

In this sample, this clone turned up a few times. The chain recombines TRBV29-1 with TRBJ1-1, with 7 bases fitting TRBD1. Per germline, CDR1 SQVTM and CDR2 ANQGSEA. Losses at the gene ends were 7 bases for V and 6 bases for J; bases not matched to a gene: 14. This CDR3 has 14 amino acids. Written as DNA, the CDR3 is TGCAGCGCTCGAAGTCGGGACAGAGGCTCTGAAGCTTTCTTT. Its translation: CSARSRDRGSEAFF.

V is TRBV29-1 and J is TRBJ2-6, with D possibly matching TRBD1 (6 bases). Deletions cut 4 bases from V and 4 bases from J, with 11 bases between. Germline V gene lookup returns CDR1 SQVTM and CDR2 ANQGSEA. The CDR3 has 14 residues. Written as DNA, the CDR3 is TGCAGCGTTGTTTTCACAGGGGGGGCCAACGTCCTGACTTTC. Encoded protein: CSVVFTGGANVLTF.

This clone was found a few times. The chain couples TRBV7-3 to TRBJ1-2; TRBD1 matches at 8 bases. This CDR3 has 13 residues. CDR1 and CDR2 from the germline V gene are SGHTA and FQGTGA. Germline trimming cut 7 bases from V and 4 bases from J; bases unmatched to any gene: 5. CDR3 sequence (DNA): TGTGCCAGCACTTTTGACAGGGGCTATGGCTACACCTTC. Its protein product is CASTFDRGYGYTF. Drawing the rest from reference TRBV7-3 and TRBJ1-2, the complete variable domain is GAGVSQTPSNKVTEKGKYVELRCDPISGHTALYWYRQSLGQGPEFLIYFQGTGAADDSGLPNDRFFAVRPEGSVSTLKIQRTERGDSAVYLCASTFDRGYGYTFGSGTRLTVV.

The chain carries TRBV5-4 and TRBJ2-7; D perhaps matches TRBD1 (5 bases). Germline V gene sequence: CDR1 SGHNT, CDR2 YYREEE (reference sequence). V was pared by 0 bases and J by 6 bases, with 7 bases between. The CDR3 has 12 residues. In nucleotides, the CDR3 is TGTGCCAGCAGCTTGGGGACAATCGAGCAGTACTTC. Residues: CASSLGTIEQYF.

This chain connects TRBV2 to TRBJ2-7; 7 bases are a match to TRBD1. CDR3 length: 14 amino acids. Trimming cost V 4 bases and J 1 base; bases outside gene matches: 4. Per the germline V gene, CDR1 is SNHLY and CDR2 is FYNNEI. The CDR3 here is CASSVGTESYEQYF. CDR3 DNA sequence: TGTGCCAGCAGTGTAGGGACAGAATCCTACGAGCAGTACTTC.

The chain couples TRBV11-2 to TRBJ2-7; 10 bases fit TRBD2. CDR1 and CDR2 (germline): SGHAT, FQNNGV. The CDR3 spans 14 residues. Trimming cost V 6 bases and J 2 bases; bases outside gene matches: 4. In DNA form, the CDR3 reads TGTGCCAGCAGAGTAGCGGGGGGACCCTACGAGCAGTACTTC. Protein product: CASRVAGGPYEQYF.

The V gene is TRBV9, the J gene TRBJ1-4; D is perhaps TRBD1 (6 bases). CDR1 and CDR2 (germline): SGDLS, YYNGEE. This CDR3 region has 15 residues. Trimming shortened V by 2 bases and J by 8 bases, and 16 bases separated the two germline ends. The CDR3 DNA sequence: TGTGCCAGCAGCGTGTTACAGGGTCCTGGGGAAAAACTGTTTTTT. Its translation is CASSVLQGPGEKLFF.

The chain joins TRBV5-1 to TRBJ2-3, with TRBD2 identical over 12 bases. The CDR3 is 14 residues long. The V gene's germline CDR1 is SGHRS and CDR2 YFSETQ. Trimming at V came to 4 bases and at J to 10 bases, leaving 7 bases not matched to a gene. The CDR3 DNA follows: TGCGCCAGCAGCCCGCCTAGCGGGGGGGCGGCGCAGTATTTT. Amino acids: CASSPPSGGAAQYF.

The table lists this clone with a count of one. The chain couples TRBV6-5 to TRBJ1-2; TRBD1 matches 8 bases. The CDR3 is made up of 15 amino acids. Germline lookup yields CDR1 MNHEY and CDR2 SVGAGI. With V trimmed by 1 base and J by 3 bases, 4 bases remained unmatched. Here the CDR3 reads CASSYFLQGDYGYTF. CDR3 coding DNA: TGTGCCAGCAGTTACTTTTTACAGGGGGACTATGGCTACACCTTC.

V and J are TRBV2 and TRBJ1-1; D perhaps matches TRBD1 (5 bases). The germline CDR1 and CDR2 sequences are SNHLY and FYNNEI. Trimming pared 5 bases from V and 3 bases from J, leaving 16 bases between. The CDR3 is 15 amino acids. DNA for the CDR3: TGTGCCAGCAGTCCCACGGGGGGTAGGGACACTGAAGCTTTCTTT. Translation gives CASSPTGGRDTEAFF. Complete variable domain (other parts from reference TRBV2 and TRBJ1-1): EPEVTQTPSHQVTQMGQEVILRCVPISNHLYFYWYRQILGQKVEFLVSFYNNEISEKSEIFDDQFSVERPDGSNFTLKIRSTKLEDSAMYFCASSPTGGRDTEAFFGQGTRLTVV.

The rearrangement uses TRBV7-9 and TRBJ2-1, with 11 nucleotides matching TRBD2. The CDR3 runs 16 residues. J was trimmed by 4 bases and V by 5 bases; bases with no gene match: 7. Per germline, CDR1 SEHNR and CDR2 FQNEAQ (reference sequence). The CDR3: CASSEISGGGYNEQFF. The CDR3 DNA follows: TGTGCCAGCAGCGAAATTAGCGGGGGGGGGTACAATGAGCAGTTCTTC.

The chain couples TRBV19 to TRBJ2-5; 9 nucleotides align to TRBD1. V gave up 6 bases and J gave up 5 bases; unmatched junction bases: 7. This CDR3 has 14 residues. Germline V CDR1 and CDR2: LNHDA, SQIVND (reference sequence). This CDR3 is CASSRTGAGETQYF. Here the CDR3 DNA reads TGTGCCAGTAGCCGGACAGGGGCTGGGGAGACCCAGTACTTC.

This clone is a singleton in its sample. The chain joins TRBV25-1 to TRBJ1-2; D perhaps matches TRBD1 (5 bases). The CDR3 contains 14 residues. The germline V gene has CDR1 MGHDK and CDR2 SYGVNS. Deletions cut 2 bases from V and 8 bases from J, with 15 bases between. This CDR3 reads CASSEQDAGPGYTF. The CDR3 DNA follows: TGTGCCAGCAGTGAACAGGACGCAGGGCCCGGCTACACCTTC.

The CDR3 loop reads CASSDAGDLSEAFF. CDR3 DNA sequence: TGTGCCAGCAGTGATGCAGGGGATCTCTCTGAAGCTTTCTTT. The rearrangement joins TRBV25-1 to TRBJ1-1; TRBD1 is a possible D gene (6 bases). The CDR3 totals 14 residues. Per the germline V gene, CDR1 is MGHDK and CDR2 is SYGVNS. V lost 3 bases to trimming and J lost 6 bases, with 14 bases between them.

There are a few counts of this clone. V and J are TRBV5-1 and TRBJ2-6; TRBD1 is a possible D gene (6 bases). The CDR3 runs 16 residues. The germline gives CDR1 SGHRS, CDR2 YFSETQ. V was shortened by 7 bases and J by 0 bases, with 14 bases between the two germline ends. CDR3 sequence: CASRGTILSGANVLTF. CDR3 in DNA: TGCGCCAGCCGAGGGACAATTCTCTCTGGGGCCAACGTCCTGACTTTC.

The chain carries TRBV5-6 and TRBJ2-3; D is uncertain. The CDR3 is made up of 15 amino acids. Germline V CDR1 and CDR2: SGHDT, YYEEEE. V lost 2 bases and J lost 2, with 12 bases in between. The CDR3 is CASSFYSSNTDTQYF. The CDR3 bases are TGTGCCAGCAGCTTCTATAGCTCAAACACAGATACGCAGTATTTT.

Regarding this clone: The same CDR3 also results from other DNA sequences found in this sample. The rearrangement links TRBV4-2 to TRBJ1-6; 10 nucleotides line up with TRBD1. The CDR3 is 15 residues long. After removal of 1 base from V and 9 bases from J, the junction contained 3 bases not matched to a gene. CDR1 LGHNA and CDR2 YNFKEQ come from the germline V gene. The CDR3 bases are TGTGCCAGCAGCCAAGGGGGACAGGGGATTTCACCCCTCCACTTT. Its translation: CASSQGGQGISPLHF.

V and J are TRBV4-2 and TRBJ1-1; D ambiguous. V gave up 7 bases and J gave up 0 bases, with 12 bases separating them. CDR1 is LGHNA, CDR2 YNFKEQ, per germline. The CDR3 extends over 14 amino acids. CDR3 nucleotides: TGTGCCAGCACCTCAGTCGGGTTGAACACTGAAGCTTTCTTT. Protein sequence: CASTSVGLNTEAFF.